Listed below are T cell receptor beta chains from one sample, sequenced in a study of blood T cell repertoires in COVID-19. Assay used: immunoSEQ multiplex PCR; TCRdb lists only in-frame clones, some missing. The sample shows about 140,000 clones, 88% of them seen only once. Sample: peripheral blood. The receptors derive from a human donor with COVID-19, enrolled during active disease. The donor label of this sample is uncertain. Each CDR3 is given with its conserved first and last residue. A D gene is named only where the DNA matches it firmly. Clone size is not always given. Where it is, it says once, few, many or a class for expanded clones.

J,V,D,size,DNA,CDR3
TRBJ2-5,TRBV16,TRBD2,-,TGTGCCAGCAGCCGCGGGTGGCGGGAGGGCCGGGAAGAGACCCAGTACTTC,CASSRGWREGREETQYF
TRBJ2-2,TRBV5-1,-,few,TGCGCCAGCAGCATCCCGACAGGGAACACCGGGGAGCTGTTTTTT,CASSIPTGNTGELFF
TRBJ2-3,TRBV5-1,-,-,TGCGCCAGCAGCCTGGGTCGGGGAGATACGCAGTATTTT,CASSLGRGDTQYF
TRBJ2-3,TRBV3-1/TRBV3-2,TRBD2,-,TGTGCCAGCAGCCAATCACGGACTAGAGATACGCAGTATTTT,CASSQSRTRDTQYF
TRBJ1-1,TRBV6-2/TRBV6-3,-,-,TGTGCCAGCAGTTTGGAGGGGCGTCACACTGAAGCTTTCTTT,CASSLEGRHTEAFF
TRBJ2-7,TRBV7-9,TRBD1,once,TGTGCCAGCAGCCGGGCGGGACAGGGTTCCTACGAGCAGTACTTC,CASSRAGQGSYEQYF
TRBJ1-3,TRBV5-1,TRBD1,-,TGCGCCAGCAGCTTCGGACAGGGCGGTGGAAACACCATATATTTT,CASSFGQGGGNTIYF
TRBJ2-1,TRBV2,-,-,TGTGCCAGCAGTGCCATCATGGCGCAGTTCTTC,CASSAIMAQFF
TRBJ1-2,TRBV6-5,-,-,TGTGCCAGCAGTTACTCCCACACGAGGGGCTACACCTTC,CASSYSHTRGYTF
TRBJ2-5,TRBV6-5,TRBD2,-,TGTGCCAGCAGACTAGCGGGGGGGCAAGAGACCCAGTACTTC,CASRLAGGQETQYF
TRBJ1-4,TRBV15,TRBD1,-,TGTGCCACCAGCAGAGAGACAGGGGCGCGGGAAAAACTGTTTTTT,CATSRETGAREKLFF
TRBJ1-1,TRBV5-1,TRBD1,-,TGCGCCAGCAGCTTGGCCGCAGGGGGGAGCACTGAAGCTTTCTTT,CASSLAAGGSTEAFF
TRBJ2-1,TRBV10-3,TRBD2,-,TGTGCCATCAGTGAGACAGCGGGGGGGAACAATGAGCAGTTCTTC,CAISETAGGNNEQFF
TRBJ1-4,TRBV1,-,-,TGCACCAGCAGCCAAGGGGGTGAAGAGGGGGCCCTTGGGGAAAAACTGTTTTTT,CTSSQGGEEGALGEKLFF
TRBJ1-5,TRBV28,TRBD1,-,TGTGCCAGCAGTCCCCCAGATGGGACAGGGAATCGTCAGCCCCAGCATTTT,CASSPPDGTGNRQPQHF
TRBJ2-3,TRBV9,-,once,TGTGCCAGCAGCCCGGGGGATACGCAGTATTTT,CASSPGDTQYF
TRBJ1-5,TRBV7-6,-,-,TGTGCCAGCAGCTTTTCCAACCACGGGAATCAGCCCCAGCATTTT,CASSFSNHGNQPQHF
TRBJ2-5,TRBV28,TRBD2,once,TGTGCCCGCCGCGGGGGGGCGGGCGCGGGGGAGACCCAGTACTTC,CARRGGAGAGETQYF
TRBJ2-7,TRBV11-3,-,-,TGTGCCAGCAGCTTAAGGGAGCGGGACAGGCCTTACGAGCAGTACTTC,CASSLRERDRPYEQYF
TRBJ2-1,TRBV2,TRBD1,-,TGTGCCAGCAGTACTCCGGGACAGGGAAATTCCTACAATGAGCAGTTCTTC,CASSTPGQGNSYNEQFF
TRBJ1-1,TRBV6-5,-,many,TGTGCCAGCAGTTACTCGAGTCGCCTGGGCCTCACTGAAGCTTTCTTT,CASSYSSRLGLTEAFF
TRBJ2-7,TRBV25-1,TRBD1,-,TGTGCCAGCCGAGCAGGGGGCTACGAGCAGTACTTC,CASRAGGYEQYF
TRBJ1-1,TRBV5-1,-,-,TGCGCCAGCAGGCAAGCAATCATGAACACTGAAGCTTTCTTT,CASRQAIMNTEAFF
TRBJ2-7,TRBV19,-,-,TGTGCCAGTAGTCCCAGGGGTACAGGCGCCTACGAGCAGTACTTC,CASSPRGTGAYEQYF
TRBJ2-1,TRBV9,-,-,TGTGCCAGCAGCGTAGGCCCAGGGGCGACCTACAATGAGCAGTTCTTC,CASSVGPGATYNEQFF